Reported below is one TCR beta chain. Antigen specificity is unknown. This record belongs to a study of cytomegalovirus exposure and HLA in healthy donors. Study-wide results and caveats: When analyzed later, a missense DCLRE1C variant was found to be linked to TCR beta V- and J-gene trimming.

PCR involved 60 Vbeta and 13 Jbeta primers. Only in-frame clones appear in the TCRdb table, and some are missing; sequencing was by immunoSEQ multiplex PCR. The table has approximately 110,000 clones, 70% seen once. Germline CDR1 reads SNHLY; CDR2 reads FYNNEI. V dropped 1 base and J dropped 6 bases, with 15 bases sitting between them. The CDR3 is 15 amino acids. Unrecorded immune exposures were likely, despite nominal health at sampling. Sequenced input: PBMCs. The chain recombines TRBV2 with TRBJ1-1; unclear D gene. This clonotype was obtained from a man in his forties or fifties in good health and CMV-seropositive. CDR3 in amino acids: CASSEVGGGGSEAFF. The CDR3 coding sequence is TGTGCCAGCAGTGAAGTGGGCGGAGGAGGGTCTGAAGCTTTCTTT.